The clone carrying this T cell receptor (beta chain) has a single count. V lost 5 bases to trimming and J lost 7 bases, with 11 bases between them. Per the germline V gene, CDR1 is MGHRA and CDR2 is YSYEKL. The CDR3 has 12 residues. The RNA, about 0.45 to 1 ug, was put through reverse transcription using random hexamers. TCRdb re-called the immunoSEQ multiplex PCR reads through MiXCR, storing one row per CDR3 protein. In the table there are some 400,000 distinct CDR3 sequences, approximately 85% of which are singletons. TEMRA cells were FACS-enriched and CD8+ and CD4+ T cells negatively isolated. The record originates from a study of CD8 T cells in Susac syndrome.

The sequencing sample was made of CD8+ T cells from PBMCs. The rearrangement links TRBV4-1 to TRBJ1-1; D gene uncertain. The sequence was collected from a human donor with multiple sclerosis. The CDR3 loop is CASSNDWDEAFF. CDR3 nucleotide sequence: TGCGCCAGCAGCAATGACTGGGATGAAGCTTTCTTT.